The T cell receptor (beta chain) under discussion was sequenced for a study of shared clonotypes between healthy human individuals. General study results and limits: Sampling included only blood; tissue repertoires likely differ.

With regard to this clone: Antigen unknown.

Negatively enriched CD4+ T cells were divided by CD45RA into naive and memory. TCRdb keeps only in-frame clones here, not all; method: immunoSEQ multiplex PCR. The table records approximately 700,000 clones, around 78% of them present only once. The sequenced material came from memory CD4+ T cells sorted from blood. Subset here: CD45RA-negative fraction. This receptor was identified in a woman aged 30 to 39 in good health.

In DNA form, the CDR3 reads TGCGCCAGCAGCCAAGATTGGACGGCTGGGGCCAACGTCCTGACTTTC. Residues: CASSQDWTAGANVLTF. The chain couples TRBV4-1 to TRBJ2-6; D remains unclear. The germline CDR1 and CDR2 sequences are MGHRA and YSYEKL. V shed 0 bases and J shed 2 bases, with 8 bases lying between them. The CDR3 contains 16 residues.